This T cell receptor (beta chain) was identified during a study of blood T cell repertoires in COVID-19. Study context: T cells, B-cell-depleted T cells, or PBMCs provided the cDNA or gDNA that served as material.

Germline assignment: CDR1 PRHDT and CDR2 FYEKMQ (reference sequence). The CDR3 has 16 residues. The V segment lost 2 bases and the J segment 3 bases; nucleotides outside the gene matches: 9. As handled by the study authors: Counts of nucleated cells, estimated from reference gene primer amplification, were obtained. Measured with immunoSEQ multiplex PCR; TCRdb has only the in-frame clones, and not every one. Clone size and V and J calls were adopted from that table, with D and trimming inferred from the DNA. The sample has 180,000 or so clones, just over 85% seen once. V is TRBV13 and J is TRBJ2-7; 8 bases fit TRBD1. The sequenced material came from peripheral blood. This TCR was sampled from a man aged 60-69 years with acute or convalescent COVID-19. CDR3 region: CASSLQAGGAYYEQYF. CDR3 bases: TGTGCCAGCAGCTTACAGGCAGGGGGCGCTTACTACGAGCAGTACTTC.